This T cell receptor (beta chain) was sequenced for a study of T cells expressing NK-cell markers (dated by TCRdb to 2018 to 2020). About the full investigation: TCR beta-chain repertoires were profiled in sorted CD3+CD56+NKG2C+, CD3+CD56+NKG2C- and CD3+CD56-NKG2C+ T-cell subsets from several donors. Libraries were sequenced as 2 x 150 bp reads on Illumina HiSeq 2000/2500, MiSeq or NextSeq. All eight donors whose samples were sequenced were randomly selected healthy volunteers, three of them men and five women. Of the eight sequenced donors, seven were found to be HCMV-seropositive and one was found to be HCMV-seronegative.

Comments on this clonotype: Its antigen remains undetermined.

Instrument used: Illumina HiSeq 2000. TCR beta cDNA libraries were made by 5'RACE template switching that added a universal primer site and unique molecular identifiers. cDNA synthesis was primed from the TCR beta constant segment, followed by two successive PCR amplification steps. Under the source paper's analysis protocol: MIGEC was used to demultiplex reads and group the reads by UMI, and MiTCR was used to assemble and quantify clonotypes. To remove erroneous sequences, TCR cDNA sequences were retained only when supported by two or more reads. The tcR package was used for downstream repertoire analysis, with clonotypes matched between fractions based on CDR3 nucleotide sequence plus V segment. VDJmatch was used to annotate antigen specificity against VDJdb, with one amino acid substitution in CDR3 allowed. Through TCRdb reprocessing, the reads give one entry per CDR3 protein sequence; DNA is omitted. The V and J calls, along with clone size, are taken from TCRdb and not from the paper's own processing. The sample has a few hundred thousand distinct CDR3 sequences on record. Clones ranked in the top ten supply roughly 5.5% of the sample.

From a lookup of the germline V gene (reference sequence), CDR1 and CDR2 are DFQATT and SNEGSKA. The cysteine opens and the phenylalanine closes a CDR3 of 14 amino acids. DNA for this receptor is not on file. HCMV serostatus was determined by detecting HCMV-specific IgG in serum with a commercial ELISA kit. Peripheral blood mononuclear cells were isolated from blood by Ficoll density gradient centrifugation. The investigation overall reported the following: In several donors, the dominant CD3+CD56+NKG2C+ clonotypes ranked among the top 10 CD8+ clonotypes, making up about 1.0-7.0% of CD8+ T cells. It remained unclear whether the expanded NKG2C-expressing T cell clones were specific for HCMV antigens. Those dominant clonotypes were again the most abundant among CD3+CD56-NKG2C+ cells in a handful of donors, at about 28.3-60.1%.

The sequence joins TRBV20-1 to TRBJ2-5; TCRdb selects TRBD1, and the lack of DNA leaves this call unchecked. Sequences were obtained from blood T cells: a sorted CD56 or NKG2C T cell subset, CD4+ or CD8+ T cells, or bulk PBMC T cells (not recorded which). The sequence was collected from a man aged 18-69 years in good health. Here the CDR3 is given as CSARAGGHQETQYF.